The rows below give T cell receptor beta chains drawn from one sample of a study of blood T cell repertoires in COVID-19. Here immunoSEQ multiplex PCR was the method, and the copy in TCRdb shows in-frame clones only, minus some. The sample includes 150,000 to 200,000 clones, approximately 86% of them seen just once. Input material: peripheral blood. The source is a woman aged 40-49 years with COVID-19, enrolled during active disease. CDR3s include the opening cysteine and the closing phenylalanine or tryptophan. D genes are given only for firm matches. Only part of the rows carry a size: once, few, many, or a class if the clone is expanded.

.	.	TRBV9	TRBJ1-2	CASSATGIANYGYTF	TGTGCCAGCAGCGCCACAGGGATTGCTAACTATGGCTACACCTTC
.	.	TRBV28	TRBJ1-3	CASNQGGGNTIYF	TGTGCCAGCAACCAAGGAGGTGGAAACACCATATATTTT
.	.	TRBV19	TRBJ1-4	CASRNAGYEKLFF	TGTGCCAGTAGAAATGCCGGGTATGAAAAACTGTTTTTT
.	.	TRBV7-3	TRBJ2-3	CASSPYQATDTQYF	TGTGCCAGCAGCCCGTACCAGGCCACAGATACGCAGTATTTT
.	TRBD2	TRBV29-1	TRBJ2-7	CSGRGDSYEQYF	TGCAGTGGCCGGGGGGATTCCTACGAGCAGTACTTC
.	.	TRBV12-1	TRBJ2-2	CASSPLGGGELFF	TGTGCCAGCAGCCCCCTGGGAGGAGGGGAGCTGTTTTTT
.	.	TRBV9	TRBJ1-3	CASSLAGVSGNTIYF	TGTGCCAGCAGCTTGGCCGGAGTCTCTGGAAACACCATATATTTT
few	TRBD1	TRBV6-5	TRBJ2-4	CASSSGRQGAIQYF	TGTGCCAGCAGTTCCGGGCGACAGGGAGCCATTCAGTACTTC
.	.	TRBV19	TRBJ1-1	CAGTHGGRSFF	TGTGCCGGGACGCACGGGGGACGATCTTTCTTT
.	TRBD2	TRBV25-1	TRBJ2-5	CASSELGIAGGKETQYF	TGTGCCAGCAGTGAATTGGGGATAGCGGGGGGGAAAGAGACCCAGTACTTC
.	TRBD1	TRBV9	TRBJ1-1	CASSARTGDTEAFF	TGTGCCAGCAGCGCCCGGACAGGAGACACTGAAGCTTTCTTT
few	TRBD2	TRBV5-8	TRBJ2-1	CASSLVMTSGSYNEQFF	TGTGCCAGCAGCTTGGTTATGACTAGCGGTAGCTACAATGAGCAGTTCTTC
.	TRBD1	TRBV19	TRBJ1-1	CASTHLTGSATEAFF	TGTGCCAGTACCCATCTGACAGGGTCTGCCACTGAAGCTTTCTTT
.	TRBD1	TRBV28	TRBJ2-1	CASRTGVYNEQFF	TGTGCCAGCCGGACAGGGGTCTACAATGAGCAGTTCTTC
.	.	TRBV7-8	TRBJ1-5	CASSLRWQDNQPQHF	TGTGCCAGCAGCTTAAGATGGCAGGACAATCAGCCCCAGCATTTT
few	TRBD2	TRBV4-2	TRBJ2-7	CASSHAGTSAYEQYF	TGTGCCAGCAGCCACGCCGGGACTAGCGCCTACGAGCAGTACTTC